One and the same sample provided the 5 T cell receptor beta chains below, sequenced in a study of blood T cells in healthy people across ages. Primed by a sample-barcoded 5' primer and a J-beta primer mix, a second PCR proceeded for about 7 to 12 cycles. TCRdb recomputed calls from the 5' RACE reads with MiXCR, one row per CDR3 protein. The sample includes 500,000 to 650,000 distinct CDR3 sequences, 25% to 35% of them seen just once. This same sample was also part of a study on T cells of mothers and their children.

The sequenced sample consisted of blood. The receptors were gathered from a boy aged 2 to 10 in good health.

There are a few counts of this clonotype. The chain links TRBV18 to TRBJ2-7; D perhaps matches TRBD2 (5 bases). With 3 bases removed from V and 3 bases from J, the gap between germline ends came to 15 bases. The V gene's germline CDR1 is KGHSH and CDR2 LQKENI. This CDR3 contains 15 residues. Written as DNA, the CDR3 is TGTGCCAGCTCACCTCTTGGAGGCCCTCGCTACGAGCAGTACTTC. Protein sequence: CASSPLGGPRYEQYF.

This clonotype came up once. The chain couples TRBV5-1 to TRBJ1-2, with D possibly being TRBD1 (5 bases). Deletions cut 3 bases from V and 6 bases from J, with 18 bases between. Germline loops: CDR1 SGHRS, CDR2 YFSETQ. This CDR3 contains 15 residues. CDR3 protein: CASSWGGADFDGYTF. The DNA for the CDR3 is TGCGCCAGCAGCTGGGGGGGAGCTGATTTTGATGGCTACACCTTC. Together with reference TRBV5-1 and TRBJ1-2, the CDR3 gives the full variable domain: KAGVTQTPRYLIKTRGQQVTLSCSPISGHRSVSWYQQTPGQGLQFLFEYFSETQRNKGNFPGRFSGRQFSNSRSEMNVSTLELGDSALYLCASSWGGADFDGYTFGSGTRLTVV.

In its sample, this clonotype was seen a few times. The rearrangement joins TRBV13 to TRBJ2-7; D is perhaps TRBD1 (6 bases). Germline assignment: CDR1 PRHDT and CDR2 FYEKMQ (reference sequence). This CDR3 has 16 residues. Trimming shortened V by 5 bases and J by 2 bases, and 19 bases separated the two germline ends. The CDR3, as DNA: TGTGCCAGCAGCATAACACAGGGACCATACACCTACGAGCAGTACTTC. It is translated as CASSITQGPYTYEQYF.

The chain recombines TRBV7-8 with TRBJ2-3; 16 bases align to TRBD2. The CDR3 is made up of 16 amino acids. Germline V gene lookup returns CDR1 SGHVS and CDR2 FQNEAQ. With V trimmed by 4 bases and J by 6 bases, 4 bases remained unmatched. The CDR3 DNA follows: TGTGCCAGCAGCTCCGGGACTAGCGGGAGGGGGGATACGCAGTATTTT. Protein sequence: CASSSGTSGRGDTQYF.

This clonotype was counted between two and nine times. The chain employs TRBV11-2 and TRBJ2-5; TRBD1 matches at 7 bases. The DNA end is a closer match to TRBJ2-1, so the J assignment may be wrong. CDR1 SGHAT and CDR2 FQNNGV come from the germline V gene. The CDR3 runs to 14 residues. The CDR3 DNA reads as TGTGCCAGCAGCACCCGCAGGGGGATCCATGAGCAGTTCTTC. Translating gives CASSTRRGIHEQFF.